The source of this T cell receptor beta chain is a study of radiotherapy plus CTLA-4 blockade in lung cancer. In the study overall: Objective responses occurred in 15% to 20% of patients; over 30% had disease control.

V was clipped by 4 bases and J by 3 bases; unmatched bases: 5. CDR1 and CDR2 from the germline V gene are SGHTA and FQGNSA. This CDR3 has 14 amino acids. Focal radiation plus CTLA-4 blockade with ipilimumab was administered to patients who had chemo-refractory metastatic non-small-cell lung cancer. Here immunoSEQ multiplex PCR was the method, and the copy in TCRdb shows in-frame clones only, minus some. The repertoire consists of 80,000 or so clones, with 78% occurring once and the leading ten covering approximately 22%. The receptor comes from a human donor with non-small cell lung cancer whose response to radiotherapy plus ipilimumab could not be evaluated. Some clones in this sample may be carry-over from other donors' samples. The sequencing here drew on peripheral blood, taken from a patient treated with radiotherapy plus ipilimumab. This chain links TRBV7-2 with TRBJ1-2; 7 nucleotides agree with TRBD1. CDR3 residues: CASSSNRGYYGYTF. Here the CDR3 DNA reads TGTGCCAGCAGCTCGAACAGGGGATACTATGGCTACACCTTC. Complete variable domain (other parts from reference TRBV7-2 and TRBJ1-2): GAGVSQSPSNKVTEKGKDVELRCDPISGHTALYWYRQSLGQGLEFLIYFQGNSAPDKSGLPSDRFSAERTGGSVSTLTIQRTQQEDSAVYLCASSSNRGYYGYTFGSGTRLTVV.